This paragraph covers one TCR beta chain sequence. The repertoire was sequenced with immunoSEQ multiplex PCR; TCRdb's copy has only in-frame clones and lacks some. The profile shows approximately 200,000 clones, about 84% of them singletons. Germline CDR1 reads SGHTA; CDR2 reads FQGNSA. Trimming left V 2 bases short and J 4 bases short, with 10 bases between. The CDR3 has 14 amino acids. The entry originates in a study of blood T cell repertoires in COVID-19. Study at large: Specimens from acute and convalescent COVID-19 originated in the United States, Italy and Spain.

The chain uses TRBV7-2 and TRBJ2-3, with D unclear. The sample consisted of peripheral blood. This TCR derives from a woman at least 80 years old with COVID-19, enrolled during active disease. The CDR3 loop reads CASSLRSVADTQYF. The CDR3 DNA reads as TGTGCCAGCAGCTTACGGTCTGTGGCAGATACGCAGTATTTT.